The 29 T cell receptor beta chains below were found in one sample sequenced in a study of OX40 agonist ivuxolimab in advanced cancers. TCRdb's table, derived via immunoSEQ multiplex PCR, lists solely in-frame clones and lacks some. The sample includes 80,000 to 90,000 clones, approximately 79% of them seen just once. This sample comprised CD4+ or CD8+ T cells sorted from blood, obtained in a trial of the OX40 agonist ivuxolimab. The receptor set was obtained from an adult with an advanced solid tumor such as melanoma, head and neck, liver or kidney cancer.

The rearrangement joins TRBV10-3 to TRBJ2-1; D uncertain. Germline loops: CDR1 ENHRY, CDR2 SYGVKD. This CDR3 region has 14 residues. Trimming cost V 6 bases and J 5 bases, with 14 bases left between them. This CDR3 is CAISGRLPHNEQFF. The DNA for the CDR3 is TGTGCCATCAGCGGGCGACTCCCCCACAATGAGCAGTTCTTC.

This clone came up a few times. This sequence joins TRBV14 and TRBJ2-3; weak D call: TRBD1 (5 bases). This CDR3 is built from 13 residues. V was cut by 2 bases and J by 14 bases, with 17 bases left in between. Germline V gene data show CDR1 as SGHDN and CDR2 as FVKESK. The CDR3 DNA reads TGTGCCAGCAGCCAACATTACGATGGGGCTGGGTATTTT. It encodes CASSQHYDGAGYF.

This clone was detected only once. The genes are TRBV9 and TRBJ2-6; possibly TRBD1 for D (5 bases). Germline values: CDR1 SGDLS, CDR2 YYNGEE. This CDR3 has 12 residues. V was shortened by 6 bases and J by 6 bases, with 7 bases between the two germline ends. CDR3 region: CASTREANVLTF. CDR3 nucleotide sequence: TGTGCCAGCACCAGGGAGGCCAACGTCCTGACTTTC.

This chain links TRBV9 with TRBJ1-6; TRBD1 matches 9 bases. V lost 4 bases to trimming and J lost 11 bases; unmatched junction nucleotides: 10. Germline V gene sequence: CDR1 SGDLS, CDR2 YYNGEE. The CDR3 loop spans 15 amino acids. CDR3 in amino acids: CASSREQGALPPLHF. As DNA, the CDR3 is TGTGCCAGCAGCAGGGAACAGGGGGCCCTGCCACCCCTCCACTTT.

V usage is TRBV19 and J usage is TRBJ2-5; 12 positions agree with TRBD2. The CDR3 extends over 14 amino acids. The germline V gene encodes CDR1 LNHDA and CDR2 SQIVND (reference sequence). Germline trimming cut 9 bases from V and 4 bases from J; bases unmatched to any gene: 6. In nucleotides, the CDR3 is TGTGCCAGCGAGTCGACTAGCGGGGGAGAGACCCAGTACTTC. Amino acids: CASESTSGGETQYF.

V gene TRBV19 combines with J gene TRBJ2-2, with a tentative D call TRBD2 (6 bases). Germline CDR1 and CDR2: LNHDA and SQIVND (reference sequence). This CDR3 comprises 14 residues. Trimming stripped 3 bases from V and 4 bases from J, with 9 bases between. The CDR3 sequence: CASSMGRGTGELFF. CDR3 bases: TGTGCCAGTAGTATGGGGCGGGGCACCGGGGAGCTGTTTTTT.

Concerning this clone: Other DNA sequences in the sample encode the same CDR3. The chain is built from TRBV5-1 and TRBJ2-5, with D unclear. The CDR3 extends over 13 amino acids. Per germline, CDR1 SGHRS and CDR2 YFSETQ. V lost 0 bases and J 5 bases, leaving 8 bases between the germline ends. DNA for the CDR3: TGCGCCAGCAGCTTGGGGGCGAGGGAGACCCAGTACTTC. Its translation is CASSLGARETQYF. Full variable domain (remainder filled in from reference TRBV5-1 and TRBJ2-5): KAGVTQTPRYLIKTRGQQVTLSCSPISGHRSVSWYQQTPGQGLQFLFEYFSETQRNKGNFPGRFSGRQFSNSRSEMNVSTLELGDSALYLCASSLGARETQYFGPGTRLLVL.

The gene calls are TRBV18 and TRBJ2-1; possibly TRBD1 for D (6 bases). The CDR3 contains 17 residues. The germline V gene has CDR1 KGHSH and CDR2 LQKENI. V gave up 3 bases and J gave up 4 bases, with 19 bases separating them. The CDR3 DNA is TGTGCCAGCTCACCGTTTTCTGGACAGTCCAGTTACAATGAGCAGTTCTTC. It specifies CASSPFSGQSSYNEQFF.

The V and J genes are TRBV21-1 and TRBJ1-4; the D segment call TRBD1 is taken from the table without a DNA check. TRBV21-1 is shown as a pseudogene. CDR3 length equals 12 residues. In DNA, the CDR3 is TGTGCCAAAGTGACAGGTAGAGAAAAACTGTTTTTT. Encoded protein: CAKVTGREKLFF.

The CDR3: CASSRGQGGPYEQYF. DNA of the CDR3: TGTGCCAGCAGCCGGGGACAAGGAGGTCCCTACGAGCAGTACTTC. The chain recombines TRBV7-6 with TRBJ2-7; D perhaps matches TRBD1 (6 bases). CDR1 and CDR2 (germline): SGHVS, FNYEAQ. V lost 5 bases and J 2 bases, leaving 16 bases between the germline ends. CDR3 length equals 15 residues.

This sequence joins TRBV6-5 and TRBJ2-5, with 10 bases fitting TRBD2. The V gene's germline CDR1 is MNHEY and CDR2 SVGAGI. The length of the CDR3 is 13 residues. The V segment lost 6 bases and the J segment 5 bases; nucleotides outside the gene matches: 3. The CDR3 here is CASRGAGGETQYF. CDR3 in DNA: TGTGCCAGCAGGGGAGCGGGGGGGGAGACCCAGTACTTC.

This chain uses TRBV7-8 with TRBJ2-7, with D perhaps matching TRBD2 (5 bases). Trimming pared 2 bases from V and 2 bases from J, leaving 13 bases between. The CDR3 loop spans 15 amino acids. Germline-derived CDR1 and CDR2 are SGHVS and FQNEAQ. This CDR3 reads CASSLRRTSAYEQYF. The CDR3 coding sequence is TGTGCCAGCAGCTTACGGAGGACGTCGGCCTACGAGCAGTACTTC.

The rearrangement joins TRBV2 to TRBJ2-7; 7 bases match TRBD1. Germline CDR1 reads SNHLY; CDR2 reads FYNNEI. This CDR3 comprises 15 residues. V lost 2 bases, J lost 1 base, and 5 bases stayed unmatched. CDR3 coding DNA: TGTGCCAGCAGTGAAATGGCAGGGGGATCCTACGAGCAGTACTTC. Encoded protein: CASSEMAGGSYEQYF.

The chain joins TRBV5-1 to TRBJ2-7; D is ambiguous. This CDR3 has 16 amino acids. With 2 bases removed from V and 0 bases from J, the gap between germline ends came to 15 bases. Per germline, CDR1 SGHRS and CDR2 YFSETQ. CDR3 amino acids: CASSFRASISSYEQYF. The CDR3 bases are TGCGCCAGCAGCTTCCGGGCGTCGATTAGCTCCTACGAGCAGTACTTC.

To note about this clone: Other DNA sequences in the sample encode the same CDR3. CDR3 nucleotides: TGTGCCAGCAGTTTAGGGGGGGATAATTCACCCCTCCACTTT. Protein: CASSLGGDNSPLHF. The chain combines TRBV28 with TRBJ1-6; tentative D call: TRBD1 (5 bases). In germline, CDR1 is MDHEN, CDR2 SYDVKM. The CDR3 covers 14 residues. Trimming removed 2 bases from V and 5 bases from J, with 7 bases in between.

The chain combines TRBV9 with TRBJ2-2; D is ambiguous. The V and J ends lost 0 bases and 0 bases respectively, with 6 bases between them. Per the germline V gene, CDR1 is SGDLS and CDR2 is YYNGEE. There are 15 residues in the CDR3. CDR3 sequence reads: CASSVEPSNTGELFF. DNA for the CDR3: TGTGCCAGCAGCGTAGAGCCTTCGAACACCGGGGAGCTGTTTTTT.

The V and J genes are TRBV11-2 and TRBJ2-4, with 8 bases that match TRBD2. V was pared by 0 bases and J by 7 bases, with 2 bases of the junction left unmatched. The CDR3 consists of 14 residues. Germline CDR1 and CDR2: SGHAT and FQNNGV. In DNA form, the CDR3 reads TGTGCCAGCAGCTTAGACCGGGAGGGGAACATTCAGTACTTC. Amino acids: CASSLDREGNIQYF.

This clone was seen a few times. This rearrangement joins TRBV5-4 to TRBJ2-7; TRBD1 matches 11 bases. The CDR3 is made up of 17 amino acids. The J segment lost 7 bases and the V segment lost 6 bases, leaving 18 bases of the junction unmatched. From germline, CDR1 is SGHNT and CDR2 YYREEE (reference sequence). CDR3 bases: TGTGCCAGCACCAAATCGACACCAGGGACAGGGGGACGGGAGCAGTACTTC. The encoded protein is CASTKSTPGTGGREQYF.

The V and J genes are TRBV19 and TRBJ1-6; D perhaps matches TRBD1 (5 bases). V shed 7 bases and J shed 10 bases, with 17 bases lying between them. The V gene's germline CDR1 is LNHDA and CDR2 SQIVND (reference sequence). The CDR3 loop spans 14 amino acids. The CDR3 nucleotides are TGTGCCAGTACCCTCCAGGAGGGGTTCTCACCCCTCCACTTT. Its translation is CASTLQEGFSPLHF.

V is TRBV10-2 and J is TRBJ2-2; D call uncertain. This CDR3 is built from 12 residues. V was clipped by 0 bases and J by 6 bases, with 2 bases between them. Per germline, CDR1 WSHSY and CDR2 SAAADI. The CDR3 DNA reads TGCGCCAGCAGTGAGTCGGCCGGGGAGCTGTTTTTT. Protein product: CASSESAGELFF.

The gene calls are TRBV12-5 and TRBJ2-7, with D perhaps given as TRBD1 or TRBD2 (7 bases each). This CDR3 is 15 amino acids long. Trimming pared 0 bases from V and 3 bases from J, leaving 12 bases between. CDR1 is LGHNT, CDR2 FRNRAP, per germline. Here the CDR3 DNA reads TGTGCTAGTGGTTTGGTACCAGGGGGGGGCTACGAGCAGTACTTC. It codes for CASGLVPGGGYEQYF.

The rearrangement links TRBV5-1 to TRBJ1-2; 10 bases fit TRBD1. V was clipped by 0 bases and J by 8 bases; unmatched bases: 7. The CDR3 runs to 15 residues. The germline CDR1 and CDR2 sequences are SGHRS and YFSETQ. This CDR3 reads CASSLGQGAPGGYTF. The CDR3 nucleotides read TGCGCCAGCAGCTTGGGACAGGGGGCGCCGGGAGGCTACACCTTC.

The chain combines TRBV10-3 with TRBJ2-2; 9 nucleotides agree with TRBD2. Germline V CDR1 and CDR2: ENHRY, SYGVKD. The CDR3 length is 14 residues. The trim removed 7 bases at V and 0 bases at J, leaving 0 bases unmatched. CDR3 coding DNA: TGTGCCATCACTAGCGGGACGAACACCGGGGAGCTGTTTTTT. Translation: CAITSGTNTGELFF.

The chain combines TRBV19 with TRBJ1-2; tentatively, D is TRBD1 (5 bases). The CDR3 contains 13 residues. The V end lost 6 bases, the J end lost 5 bases, and 13 bases lay between the germline ends. Germline CDR1 is LNHDA and CDR2 is SQIVND (reference sequence). The CDR3 DNA sequence: TGTGCCAGTAGGGGTCAGGGAAATTATGGCTACACCTTC. This codes for CASRGQGNYGYTF.

This clone was observed a handful of times. The chain carries TRBV6-1 and TRBJ2-2; 10 bases are shared with TRBD2. CDR1 is MNHNS and CDR2 is SASEGT in the germline V gene. The junction had 10 bases not matched to a gene; V was cut back by 4 bases and J by 2 bases. CDR3 size: 18 residues. The DNA of the CDR3 is TGTGCCAGCAGTGGTTTAACTAGCGGGGCAATCAACACCGGGGAGCTGTTTTTT. It specifies CASSGLTSGAINTGELFF.

The rearrangement uses TRBV7-3 and TRBJ2-2; the match to TRBD1 covers 7 bases. V shed 2 bases, J shed 1 base, and the junction held 7 bases outside the gene matches. The CDR3 contains 17 residues. CDR1 and CDR2 from the germline V gene are SGHTA and FQGTGA. CDR3 DNA: TGTGCCAGCAGCTTAGGGGGACAGTTCAAGAACACCGGGGAGCTGTTTTTT. Amino acid sequence: CASSLGGQFKNTGELFF.

The chain's CDR3 is CASRPTGTVNEKLFF. The DNA for the CDR3 is TGCGCCAGCAGACCTACCGGGACAGTTAATGAAAAACTGTTTTTT. The chain joins TRBV5-1 to TRBJ1-4, with TRBD1 identical over 7 bases. V shed 5 bases and J 4 bases; nucleotides not matched to a gene: 8. The CDR3 is 15 amino acids. Germline V gene sequence: CDR1 SGHRS, CDR2 YFSETQ.

The chain has TRBV6-5 and TRBJ2-3, with TRBD1 identical over 8 bases. The trim removed 8 bases at V and 0 bases at J, leaving 7 bases unmatched. The length of the CDR3 is 15 residues. Germline lookup yields CDR1 MNHEY and CDR2 SVGAGI. The CDR3 here is CASQRQGRSTDTQYF. The CDR3 DNA reads TGTGCCAGCCAGAGACAGGGGCGCAGCACAGATACGCAGTATTTT.

The chain has TRBV25-1 and TRBJ2-7, with 10 positions matching TRBD1. Germline loops: CDR1 MGHDK, CDR2 SYGVNS. This CDR3 spans 15 amino acids. V lost 10 bases, J lost 5 bases, and 14 bases stayed unmatched. CDR3 region: CATAEAGTGDNEQYF. The CDR3 bases are TGTGCCACCGCTGAAGCCGGGACAGGGGACAACGAGCAGTACTTC.